Listed below are T cell receptor beta chains from one sample, sequenced in a study of cytomegalovirus exposure and HLA in healthy donors. Some clones are missing from TCRdb's copy, which holds only in-frame ones; the method was immunoSEQ multiplex PCR. The table has fewer than 110,000 clones, approximately 81% seen once. What was sequenced was PBMCs. The receptors were sampled from a man aged 30 to 45 in good health and CMV-seronegative. CDR3s include the opening cysteine and the closing phenylalanine or tryptophan. D genes are given only for firm matches. Expanded clones are given a class, and other clones once, few, many or no size at all.

J gene: TRBJ2-7
V gene: TRBV9
clone size: -
D gene: TRBD2
CDR3 protein: CASSSLAGGHYEQYF
CDR3 DNA: TGTGCCAGCAGCTCGCTAGCGGGAGGGCACTACGAGCAGTACTTC

J gene: TRBJ2-7
V gene: TRBV11-2
clone size: -
D gene: TRBD2
CDR3 protein: CASSLSGSSSYEQYF
CDR3 DNA: TGTGCCAGCAGCCTTAGCGGGTCGAGCTCCTACGAGCAGTACTTC

J gene: TRBJ2-3
V gene: TRBV6-6
clone size: -
D gene: TRBD2
CDR3 protein: CASSPSGSMGDTQYF
CDR3 DNA: TGTGCCAGCAGCCCGAGCGGGAGTATGGGAGATACGCAGTATTTT

J gene: TRBJ2-3
V gene: TRBV6-1
clone size: -
D gene: TRBD2
CDR3 protein: CASRLAGTTDTQYF
CDR3 DNA: TGTGCCAGCAGACTAGCGGGGACCACAGATACGCAGTATTTT

J gene: TRBJ1-2
V gene: TRBV18
clone size: -
D gene: -
CDR3 protein: CASSPGSHYGYTF
CDR3 DNA: TGTGCCAGCTCACCCGGTTCTCACTATGGCTACACCTTC

J gene: TRBJ2-7
V gene: TRBV5-1
clone size: few
D gene: TRBD2
CDR3 protein: CASSSGLAATYEQYF
CDR3 DNA: TGCGCCAGCAGCTCGGGACTAGCGGCCACCTACGAGCAGTACTTC

J gene: TRBJ2-2
V gene: TRBV7-9
clone size: -
D gene: -
CDR3 protein: CASSISNTGELFF
CDR3 DNA: TGTGCCAGCAGCATCTCGAACACCGGGGAGCTGTTTTTT

J gene: TRBJ1-6
V gene: TRBV29-1
clone size: -
D gene: -
CDR3 protein: CSGGDGRGSPLHF
CDR3 DNA: TGCAGCGGGGGGGACGGCCGCGGTTCACCCCTCCACTTT

J gene: TRBJ1-1
V gene: TRBV7-2
clone size: -
D gene: -
CDR3 protein: CASSLNRNTEAFF
CDR3 DNA: TGTGCCAGCAGCTTAAACAGGAACACTGAAGCTTTCTTT

J gene: TRBJ2-1
V gene: TRBV2
clone size: -
D gene: TRBD2
CDR3 protein: CASRGRVSVYNEQFF
CDR3 DNA: TGTGCCAGCAGAGGGAGGGTCTCTGTTTACAATGAGCAGTTCTTC